These 5 T cell receptor beta chains originate from one sample sequenced in a study of blood T cell repertoires in COVID-19. Sequencing was performed with immunoSEQ multiplex PCR; in TCRdb, only in-frame clones are kept and a portion is missing. The sample includes under 300,000 clones, about four fifths of them seen just once. The sample comprised peripheral blood. All receptors derive from a man aged 25-45 years who had recovered from COVID-19.

This clone has a handful of counts. CDR3 loop: CASSLRSGGPYEQYF. CDR3 coding DNA: TGCGCCAGCAGCTTGAGAAGCGGGGGGCCCTACGAGCAGTACTTC. V and J are TRBV5-1 and TRBJ2-7; 9 bases are shared with TRBD2. The CDR3 contains 15 residues. The V segment lost 1 base and the J segment 2 bases; nucleotides outside the gene matches: 4. CDR1 and CDR2 (germline): SGHRS, YFSETQ.

The rearrangement uses TRBV15 and TRBJ1-1; weak D call: TRBD1 (6 bases). Trimming removed 5 bases from V and 4 bases from J, with 17 bases in between. The CDR3 sequence is 15 residues long. CDR1 is LNHNV, CDR2 YYDKDF, per germline (reference sequence). Written as DNA, the CDR3 is TGTGCCACCAGCCCTAGGCCAGGGGCGCCCACTGAAGCTTTCTTT. It translates to CATSPRPGAPTEAFF.

The chain carries TRBV7-9 and TRBJ2-7; D perhaps matches TRBD2 (6 bases). The CDR3 is 13 amino acids. Germline V gene sequence: CDR1 SEHNR, CDR2 FQNEAQ (reference sequence). V dropped 5 bases and J dropped 6 bases, with 14 bases sitting between them. CDR3 residues: CASSPHVTSEQYV. The CDR3 bases are TGTGCCAGCAGCCCCCACGTGACTAGCGAGCAGTACGTC.

J is TRBJ1-5 and V is TRBV4-1; TRBD1 agrees at 7 bases. V lost 4 bases, J lost 7 bases, and 16 bases stayed unmatched. The germline V gene encodes CDR1 MGHRA and CDR2 YSYEKL. This CDR3 contains 17 residues. The CDR3 DNA reads as TGCGCCAGCAGCCTGGGTCGTCTCGGCAGGGGGGAACAGCCCCAGCATTTT. Its protein is CASSLGRLGRGEQPQHF.

The chain recombines TRBV4-2 with TRBJ2-1; 9 bases agree with TRBD2. The CDR3 is 16 amino acids. The J segment lost 6 bases and the V segment lost 1 base, leaving 7 bases of the junction unmatched. Germline V gene data show CDR1 as LGHNA and CDR2 as YNFKEQ. The CDR3 spells CASSQASASGVNEQFF. The CDR3 nucleotides are TGTGCCAGCAGCCAAGCTTCGGCTAGCGGGGTCAATGAGCAGTTCTTC.